This T cell receptor beta chain was recorded in a study of identical twins. TCRdb reanalysed the 5' RACE reads using MiXCR and keeps one entry per CDR3 protein. The sample comprises hundreds of thousands of distinct CDR3 sequences, around 22% of which are singletons, and approximately 0.52% rests with the top ten. This clonotype was seen a handful of times. Looked up from germline, CDR1 is SEHNR and CDR2 is FQNEAQ (reference sequence). Between the trimmed V and J ends, which lost 5 bases and 1 base, there was a span of 8 bases. CDR3 length equals 13 residues. Healthy Caucasians made up all donors. The data also belong to a second study, concerning yellow fever vaccine responses in identical twins.

The sequencing sample was made of CD4+ T cells sorted from blood. This receptor was identified in a young woman in good health. The V gene is TRBV7-9, the J gene TRBJ2-5; D is unresolved. The CDR3 DNA is TGTGCCAGCAGCCCATGGGGCCAAGAGACCCAGTACTTC. Translation gives CASSPWGQETQYF. Filled out from reference TRBV7-9 and TRBJ2-5, the complete variable domain reads DTGVSQNPRHKITKRGQNVTFRCDPISEHNRLYWYRQTLGQGPEFLTYFQNEAQLEKSRLLSDRFSAERPKGSFSTLEIQRTEQGDSAMYLCASSPWGQETQYFGPGTRLLVL.